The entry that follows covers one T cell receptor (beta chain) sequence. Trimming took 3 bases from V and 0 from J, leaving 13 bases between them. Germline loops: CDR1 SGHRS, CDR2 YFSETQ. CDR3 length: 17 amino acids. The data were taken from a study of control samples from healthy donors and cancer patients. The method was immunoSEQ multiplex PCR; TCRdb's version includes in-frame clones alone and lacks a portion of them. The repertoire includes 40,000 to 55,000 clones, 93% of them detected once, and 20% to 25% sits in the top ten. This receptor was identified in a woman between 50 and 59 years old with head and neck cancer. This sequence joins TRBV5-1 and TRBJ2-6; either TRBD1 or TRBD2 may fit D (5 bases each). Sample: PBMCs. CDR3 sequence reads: CASSYTRDASGANVLTF. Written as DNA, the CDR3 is TGCGCCAGCAGCTACACCAGGGACGCCTCTGGGGCCAACGTCCTGACTTTC.